This record looks at one T cell receptor beta chain sequence and its context. Other DNA sequences in the sample encode the same CDR3. The sample is drawn from a study of blood T cell repertoires in COVID-19. About the study: Samples of COVID-19 (acute and convalescent) were obtained from the United States, Italy and Spain. Sources were T cells, B-cell-depleted T cells, or PBMCs; the material itself was cDNA or gDNA.

Here immunoSEQ multiplex PCR was the method, and the copy in TCRdb shows in-frame clones only, minus some. The sample comprises 110,000 or so clones, around 91% of which are singletons, and approximately 30% rests with the top ten. Germline-derived CDR1 and CDR2 are MGHRA and YSYEKL. Trimming left V 0 bases short and J 4 bases short, with 7 bases between. The CDR3 is made up of 14 amino acids. Sequencing input: peripheral blood. The TCR comes from a man between 65 and 80 years old with active or convalescent COVID-19. The V gene is TRBV4-1, the J gene TRBJ1-5; D not resolved. This CDR3 reads CASSQDRGNQPQHF. In DNA form, the CDR3 reads TGCGCCAGCAGCCAAGATCGGGGAAATCAGCCCCAGCATTTT.